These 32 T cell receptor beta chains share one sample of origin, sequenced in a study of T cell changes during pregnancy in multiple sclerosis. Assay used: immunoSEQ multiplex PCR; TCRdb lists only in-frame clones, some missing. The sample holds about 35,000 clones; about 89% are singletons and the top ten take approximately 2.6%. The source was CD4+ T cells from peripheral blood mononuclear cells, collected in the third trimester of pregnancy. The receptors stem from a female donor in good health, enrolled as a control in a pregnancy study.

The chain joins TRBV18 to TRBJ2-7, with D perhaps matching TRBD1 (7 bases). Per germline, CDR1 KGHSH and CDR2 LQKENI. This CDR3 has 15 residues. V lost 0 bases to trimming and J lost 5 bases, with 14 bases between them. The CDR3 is CASSPPRTGGNEQYF. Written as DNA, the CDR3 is TGTGCCAGCTCACCACCCCGGACAGGCGGGAACGAGCAGTACTTC. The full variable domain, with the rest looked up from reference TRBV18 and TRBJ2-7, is NAGVMQNPRHLVRRRGQEARLRCSPMKGHSHVYWYRQLPEEGLKFMVYLQKENIIDESGMPKERFSAEFPKEGPSILRIQQVVRGDSAAYFCASSPPRTGGNEQYFGPGTRLTVT.

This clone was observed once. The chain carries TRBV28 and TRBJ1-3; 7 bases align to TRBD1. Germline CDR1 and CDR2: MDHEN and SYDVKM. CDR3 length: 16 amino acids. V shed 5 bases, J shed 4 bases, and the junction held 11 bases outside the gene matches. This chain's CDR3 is CASSPRDRAKGNTIYF. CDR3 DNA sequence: TGTGCCAGCAGTCCCCGCGACAGGGCAAAGGGAAACACCATATATTTT.

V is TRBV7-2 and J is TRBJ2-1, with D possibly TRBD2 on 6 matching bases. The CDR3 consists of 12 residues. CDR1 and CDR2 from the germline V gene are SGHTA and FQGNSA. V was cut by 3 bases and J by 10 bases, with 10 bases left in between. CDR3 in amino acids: CASSLGGGEQFF. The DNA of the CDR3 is TGTGCCAGCAGCTTGGGGGGAGGCGAGCAGTTCTTC.

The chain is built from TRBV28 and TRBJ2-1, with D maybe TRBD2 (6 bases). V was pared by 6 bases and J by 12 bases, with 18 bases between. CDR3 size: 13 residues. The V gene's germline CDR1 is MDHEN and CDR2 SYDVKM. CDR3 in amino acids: CASSPPEGIGQFF. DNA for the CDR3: TGTGCCAGCAGCCCTCCGGAGGGTATCGGGCAGTTCTTC. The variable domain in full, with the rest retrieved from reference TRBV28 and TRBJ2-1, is DVKVTQSSRYLVKRTGEKVFLECVQDMDHENMFWYRQDPGLGLRLIYFSYDVKMKEKGDIPEGYSVSREKKERFSLILESASTNQTSMYLCASSPPEGIGQFFGPGTRLTVL.

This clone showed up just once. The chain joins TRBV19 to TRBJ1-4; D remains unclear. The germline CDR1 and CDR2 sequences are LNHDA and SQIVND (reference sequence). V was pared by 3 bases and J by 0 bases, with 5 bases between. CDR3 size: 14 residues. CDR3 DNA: TGTGCCAGTAGTATTATTCCAACTAATGAAAAACTGTTTTTT. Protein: CASSIIPTNEKLFF.

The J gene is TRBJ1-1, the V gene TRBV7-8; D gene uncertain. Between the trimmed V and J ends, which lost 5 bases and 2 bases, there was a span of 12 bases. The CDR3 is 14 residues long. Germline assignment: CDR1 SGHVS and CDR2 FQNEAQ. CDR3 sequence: CASSPSPGNTEAFF. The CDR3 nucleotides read TGTGCCAGCAGCCCCAGTCCAGGTAACACTGAAGCTTTCTTT. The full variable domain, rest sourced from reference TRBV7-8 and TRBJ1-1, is GAGVSQSPRYKVAKRGQDVALRCDPISGHVSLFWYQQALGQGPEFLTYFQNEAQLDKSGLPSDRFFAERPEGSVSTLKIQRTQQEDSAVYLCASSPSPGNTEAFFGQGTRLTVV.

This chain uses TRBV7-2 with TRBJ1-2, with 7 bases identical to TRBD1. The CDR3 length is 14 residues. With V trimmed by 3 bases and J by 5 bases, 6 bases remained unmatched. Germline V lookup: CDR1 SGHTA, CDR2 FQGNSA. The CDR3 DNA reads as TGTGCCAGCAGCTTCGCCAGGGGGTCTTATGGCTACACCTTC. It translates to CASSFARGSYGYTF.

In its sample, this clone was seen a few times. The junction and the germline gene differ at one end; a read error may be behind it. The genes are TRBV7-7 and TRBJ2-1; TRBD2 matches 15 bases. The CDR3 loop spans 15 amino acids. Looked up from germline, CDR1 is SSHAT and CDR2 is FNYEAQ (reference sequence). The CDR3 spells CASSPGLAGGNEQFF. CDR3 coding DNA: TGTGCTAGCAGCCCTGGACTAGCGGGAGGGAACGAGCAGTTCTTC.

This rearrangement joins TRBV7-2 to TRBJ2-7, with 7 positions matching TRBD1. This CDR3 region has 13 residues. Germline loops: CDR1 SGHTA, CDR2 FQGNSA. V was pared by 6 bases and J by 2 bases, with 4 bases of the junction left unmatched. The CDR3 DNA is TGTGCCAGCAGTCGGACAGGCCCCTACGAGCAGTACTTC. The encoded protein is CASSRTGPYEQYF.

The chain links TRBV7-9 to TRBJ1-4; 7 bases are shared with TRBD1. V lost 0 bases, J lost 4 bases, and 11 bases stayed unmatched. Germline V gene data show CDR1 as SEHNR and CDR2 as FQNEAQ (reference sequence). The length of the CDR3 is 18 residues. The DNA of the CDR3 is TGTGCCAGCAGCTTAGCGCCTAGCAGGGGGTTGGATAATGAAAAACTGTTTTTT. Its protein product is CASSLAPSRGLDNEKLFF.

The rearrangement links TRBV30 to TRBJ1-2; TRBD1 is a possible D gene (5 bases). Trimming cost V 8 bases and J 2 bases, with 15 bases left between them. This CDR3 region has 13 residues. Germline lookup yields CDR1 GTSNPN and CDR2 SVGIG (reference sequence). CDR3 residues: CAHHGAGNYGYTF. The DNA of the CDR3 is TGTGCCCATCACGGGGCGGGGAACTATGGCTACACCTTC.

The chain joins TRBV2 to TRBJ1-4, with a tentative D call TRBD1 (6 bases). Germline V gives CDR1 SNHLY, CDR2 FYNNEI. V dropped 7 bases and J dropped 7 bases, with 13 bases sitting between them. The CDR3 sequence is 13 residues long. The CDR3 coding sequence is TGTGCCAGCACCACGGGGGGCGCTGAAAAACTGTTTTTT. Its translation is CASTTGGAEKLFF.

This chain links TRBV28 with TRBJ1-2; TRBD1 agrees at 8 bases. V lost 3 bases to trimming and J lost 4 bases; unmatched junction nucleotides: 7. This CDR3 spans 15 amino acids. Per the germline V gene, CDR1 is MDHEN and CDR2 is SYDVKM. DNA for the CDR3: TGTGCCAGCAGTTTCCCCACAGGGGGTATCTATGGCTACACCTTC. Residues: CASSFPTGGIYGYTF.

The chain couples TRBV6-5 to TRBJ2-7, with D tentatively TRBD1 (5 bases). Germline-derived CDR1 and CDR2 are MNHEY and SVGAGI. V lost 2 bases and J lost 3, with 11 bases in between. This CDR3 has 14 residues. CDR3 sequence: CASSYQYQGYEQYF. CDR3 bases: TGTGCCAGCAGTTACCAATACCAGGGCTACGAGCAGTACTTC.

The CDR3 DNA follows: TGTGCCAGCAGTTTAGAGGCCTCCTACGAGCAGTACTTC. This codes for CASSLEASYEQYF. The V and J genes are TRBV28 and TRBJ2-7; unclear D gene. With 2 bases removed from V and 0 bases from J, the gap between germline ends came to 5 bases. Germline loops: CDR1 MDHEN, CDR2 SYDVKM. The CDR3 runs 13 residues.

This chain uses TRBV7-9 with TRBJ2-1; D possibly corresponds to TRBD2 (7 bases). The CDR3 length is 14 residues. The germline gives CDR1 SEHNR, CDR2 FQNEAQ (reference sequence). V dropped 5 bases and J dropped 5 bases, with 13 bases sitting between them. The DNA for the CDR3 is TGTGCCAGCAGCGTACCGGGGGGCCACAATGAGCAGTTCTTC. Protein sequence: CASSVPGGHNEQFF.

CDR3 nucleotides: TGCGCCAGCAGCTTTCAAGCGGGGGGGACAGATACGCAGTATTTT. The encoded protein is CASSFQAGGTDTQYF. The chain couples TRBV5-1 to TRBJ2-3; 10 nucleotides line up with TRBD2. CDR3 length: 15 residues. After removal of 2 bases from V and 3 bases from J, the junction contained 3 bases not matched to a gene. Germline values: CDR1 SGHRS, CDR2 YFSETQ.

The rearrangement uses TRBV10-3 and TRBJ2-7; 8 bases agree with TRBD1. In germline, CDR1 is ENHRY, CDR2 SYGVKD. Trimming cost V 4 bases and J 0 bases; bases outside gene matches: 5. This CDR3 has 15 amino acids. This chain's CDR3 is CAISVGTGFSYEQYF. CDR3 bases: TGTGCCATCAGTGTGGGGACAGGATTCTCCTACGAGCAGTACTTC.

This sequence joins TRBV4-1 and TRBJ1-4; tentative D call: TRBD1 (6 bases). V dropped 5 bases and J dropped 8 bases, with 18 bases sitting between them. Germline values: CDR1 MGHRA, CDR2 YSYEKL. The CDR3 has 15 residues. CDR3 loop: CASSTTGSAREKLFF. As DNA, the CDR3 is TGCGCCAGCAGCACTACAGGGTCTGCTCGCGAAAAACTGTTTTTT.

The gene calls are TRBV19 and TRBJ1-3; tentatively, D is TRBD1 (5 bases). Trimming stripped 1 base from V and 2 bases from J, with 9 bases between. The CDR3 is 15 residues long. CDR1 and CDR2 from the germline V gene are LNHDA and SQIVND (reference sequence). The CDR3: CASSIADSPGNTIYF. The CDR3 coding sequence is TGTGCCAGTAGTATAGCAGACAGTCCTGGAAACACCATATATTTT.

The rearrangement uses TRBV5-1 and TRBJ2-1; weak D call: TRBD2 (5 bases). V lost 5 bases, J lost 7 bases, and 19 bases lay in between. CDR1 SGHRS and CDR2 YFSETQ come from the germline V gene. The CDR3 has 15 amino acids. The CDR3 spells CASRGSGARGNEQFF. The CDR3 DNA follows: TGCGCCAGCAGGGGGAGCGGAGCGCGCGGGAATGAGCAGTTCTTC.

DNA for the CDR3: TGTGCCAGTAGTATAGTATCGCTAGGCGCCTACAATGAGCAGTTCTTC. Translation gives CASSIVSLGAYNEQFF. The chain couples TRBV19 to TRBJ2-1; D not certain. The V end lost 1 base, the J end lost 2 bases, and 12 bases lay between the germline ends. The CDR3 length is 16 residues. Germline CDR1 and CDR2: LNHDA and SQIVND (reference sequence).

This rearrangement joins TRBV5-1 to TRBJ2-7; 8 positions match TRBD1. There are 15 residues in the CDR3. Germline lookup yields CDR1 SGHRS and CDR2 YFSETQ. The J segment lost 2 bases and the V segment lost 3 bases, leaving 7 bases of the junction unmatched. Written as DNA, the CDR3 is TGCGCCAGCAGCTGGGGGACAGGCGTAACCTACGAGCAGTACTTC. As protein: CASSWGTGVTYEQYF.

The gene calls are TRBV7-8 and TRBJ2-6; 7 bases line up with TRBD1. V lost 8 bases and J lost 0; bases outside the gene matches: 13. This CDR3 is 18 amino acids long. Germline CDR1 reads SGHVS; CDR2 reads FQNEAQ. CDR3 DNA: TGTGCCAGCCGATTCCCTCCGGGACAGCGCTCTGGGGCCAACGTCCTGACTTTC. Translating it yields CASRFPPGQRSGANVLTF.

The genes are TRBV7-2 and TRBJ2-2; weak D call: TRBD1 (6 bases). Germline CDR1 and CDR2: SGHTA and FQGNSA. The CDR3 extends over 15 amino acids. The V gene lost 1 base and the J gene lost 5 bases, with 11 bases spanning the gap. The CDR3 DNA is TGTGCCAGCAGCTTAGAGGGGGTTTGGACCGGGGAGCTGTTTTTT. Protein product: CASSLEGVWTGELFF. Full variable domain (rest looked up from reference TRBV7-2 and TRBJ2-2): GAGVSQSPSNKVTEKGKDVELRCDPISGHTALYWYRQSLGQGLEFLIYFQGNSAPDKSGLPSDRFSAERTGGSVSTLTIQRTQQEDSAVYLCASSLEGVWTGELFFGEGSRLTVL.

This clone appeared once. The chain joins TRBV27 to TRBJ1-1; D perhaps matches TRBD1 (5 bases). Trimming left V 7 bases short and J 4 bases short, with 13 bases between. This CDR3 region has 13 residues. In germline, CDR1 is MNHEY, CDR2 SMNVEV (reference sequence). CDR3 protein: CASKGQGGTEAFF. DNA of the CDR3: TGTGCCAGCAAGGGGCAGGGTGGCACTGAAGCTTTCTTT.

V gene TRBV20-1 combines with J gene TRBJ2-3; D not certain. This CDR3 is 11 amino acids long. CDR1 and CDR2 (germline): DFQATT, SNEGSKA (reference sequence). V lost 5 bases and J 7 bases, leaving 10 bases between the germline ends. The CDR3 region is CSALSPHTQYF. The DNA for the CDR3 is TGCAGTGCTCTTAGCCCACATACGCAGTATTTT.

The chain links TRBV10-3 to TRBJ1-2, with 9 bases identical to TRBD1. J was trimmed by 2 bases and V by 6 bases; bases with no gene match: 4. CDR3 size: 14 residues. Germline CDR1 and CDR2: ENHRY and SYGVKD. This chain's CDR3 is CAISRGQGNYGYTF. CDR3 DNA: TGTGCCATCAGCCGCGGACAGGGGAACTATGGCTACACCTTC.

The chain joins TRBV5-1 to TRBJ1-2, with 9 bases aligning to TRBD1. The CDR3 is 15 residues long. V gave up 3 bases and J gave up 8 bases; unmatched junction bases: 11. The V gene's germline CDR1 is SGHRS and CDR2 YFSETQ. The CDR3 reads CASSSGQGRFGGYTF. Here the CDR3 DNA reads TGCGCCAGCAGCTCCGGACAGGGGAGGTTCGGGGGCTACACCTTC.

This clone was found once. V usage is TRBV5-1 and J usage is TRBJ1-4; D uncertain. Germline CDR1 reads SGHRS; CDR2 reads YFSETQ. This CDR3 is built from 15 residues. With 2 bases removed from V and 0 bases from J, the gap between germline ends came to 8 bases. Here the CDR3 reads CASSFRGTTNEKLFF. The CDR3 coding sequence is TGCGCCAGCAGCTTTCGCGGAACAACTAATGAAAAACTGTTTTTT. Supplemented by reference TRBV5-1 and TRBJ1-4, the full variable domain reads KAGVTQTPRYLIKTRGQQVTLSCSPISGHRSVSWYQQTPGQGLQFLFEYFSETQRNKGNFPGRFSGRQFSNSRSEMNVSTLELGDSALYLCASSFRGTTNEKLFFGSGTQLSVL.

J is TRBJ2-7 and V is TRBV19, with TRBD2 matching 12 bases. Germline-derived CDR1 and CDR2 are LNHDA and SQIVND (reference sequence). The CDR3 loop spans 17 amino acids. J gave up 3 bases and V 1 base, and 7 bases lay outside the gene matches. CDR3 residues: CASSIVFTSGRLYEQYF. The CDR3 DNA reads TGTGCCAGTAGTATAGTTTTTACTAGCGGGAGGCTCTACGAGCAGTACTTC.

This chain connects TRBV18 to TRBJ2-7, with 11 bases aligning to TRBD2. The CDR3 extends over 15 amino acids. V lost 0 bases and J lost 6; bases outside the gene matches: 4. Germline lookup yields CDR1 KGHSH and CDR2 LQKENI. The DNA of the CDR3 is TGTGCCAGCTCACCACCGGTAGCGGGGGGGCCCGAGCAGTACTTC. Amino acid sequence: CASSPPVAGGPEQYF.